The present T cell receptor beta chain was sequenced within a study of T cell changes during pregnancy in multiple sclerosis. The CDR3 runs to 15 residues. Losses at the gene ends were 4 bases for V and 6 bases for J; bases not matched to a gene: 5. Germline-derived CDR1 and CDR2 are KGHSH and LQKENI. The protocol was immunoSEQ multiplex PCR, while the TCRdb copy is restricted to in-frame clones and leaves out a portion. The sample shows under 45,000 clones, 90% to 95% of them seen only once. This TCR came from a female donor in good health, enrolled as a control in a pregnancy study. This chain uses TRBV18 with TRBJ1-4; 10 bases line up with TRBD1. The sequences come from CD4+ T cells from peripheral blood mononuclear cells, collected in the third trimester of pregnancy. The CDR3: CASSRSGTGDEKLFF. The DNA for the CDR3 is TGTGCCAGCTCACGCTCCGGGACAGGGGATGAAAAACTGTTTTTT. Supplemented by reference TRBV18 and TRBJ1-4, the full variable domain reads NAGVMQNPRHLVRRRGQEARLRCSPMKGHSHVYWYRQLPEEGLKFMVYLQKENIIDESGMPKERFSAEFPKEGPSILRIQQVVRGDSAAYFCASSRSGTGDEKLFFGSGTQLSVL.